This T cell receptor (beta chain) originates from a study of blood T cell repertoires in COVID-19. About the research overall: PBMCs, B-cell-depleted T cells, or T cells were the source of the cDNA or gDNA that made up the material.

V was pared by 4 bases and J by 1 base, with 6 bases of the junction left unmatched. This CDR3 is 15 amino acids long. Per germline, CDR1 KGHSH and CDR2 LQKENI. This clone was counted between two and nine times. The table came from immunoSEQ multiplex PCR; TCRdb's copy has only in-frame clones and leaves some out. The sample records over 300,000 clones, approximately 85% being singletons. J is TRBJ2-7 and V is TRBV18; 8 bases fit TRBD1. Sequenced: peripheral blood. The clonotype originates from a human donor in a cohort sampled during active COVID-19. CDR3 loop: CASSLAGTGSYEQYF. The CDR3 coding sequence is TGTGCCAGCTCACTTGCCGGGACAGGTTCCTACGAGCAGTACTTC.